This TCR beta chain was retrieved from a study of a mutant IDH1 vaccine in newly diagnosed glioma. Overall study context: Treated patients were roughly 60% male, about 38% female, mean age approximately 40 years.

This clone is labeled as medium-sized. No antigen is known for it. Assay used: immunoSEQ multiplex PCR; TCRdb lists only in-frame clones, some missing. The sample carries 56,000 or so clones, roughly 75% recorded once. Specified time point: week 47, end of study. Topical imiquimod was applied with each vaccine dose, which held 300 ug of mutant IDH1 20-mer peptide. Tumors from donors were new WHO grade 3 or 4 IDH1-mutant astrocytomas with ATRX loss. Losses at the gene ends were 6 bases for V and 0 bases for J; bases not matched to a gene: 10. The CDR3 spans 16 residues. Germline V gives CDR1 MDHEN, CDR2 SYDVKM.

The chain links TRBV28 to TRBJ2-7; 8 bases are a match to TRBD1. The source material was PBMCs, sampled from a glioma patient whose treatment included an IDH1 peptide vaccine. This TCR derives from a man in his fifties or sixties with glioma. The CDR3 DNA reads TGTGCCAGCAGCGCCCTCACAGGGGGAAACTCCTACGAGCAGTACTTC. It is translated as CASSALTGGNSYEQYF.